This T cell receptor beta chain was captured in a study of graft-versus-host responses after intestinal transplantation. Study in general: Grafts that recipients had were multivisceral, liver-intestinal, or isolated intestinal transplants.

As concerns this clone: Its antigen is not identified.

Assay: immunoSEQ multiplex PCR; the TCRdb copy retains only in-frame clones and omits some. In the table there are some 100,000 clones, roughly 90% of which are singletons. The ends were cut back, 1 base at V and 3 bases at J, with 14 bases in the middle. This CDR3 has 16 residues. Germline V CDR1 and CDR2: MGHRA, YSYEKL. The material was unstimulated CD8+ T cells sorted from spleen or lymph node cells, obtained before transplant. The sequence was obtained from a human donor who was the organ donor for an intestinal transplant. This chain uses TRBV4-1 with TRBJ2-3; D unresolved. The CDR3 loop is CASSQGLKRGTDTQYF. CDR3 nucleotide sequence: TGCGCCAGCAGCCAAGGATTGAAGCGAGGAACAGATACGCAGTATTTT.